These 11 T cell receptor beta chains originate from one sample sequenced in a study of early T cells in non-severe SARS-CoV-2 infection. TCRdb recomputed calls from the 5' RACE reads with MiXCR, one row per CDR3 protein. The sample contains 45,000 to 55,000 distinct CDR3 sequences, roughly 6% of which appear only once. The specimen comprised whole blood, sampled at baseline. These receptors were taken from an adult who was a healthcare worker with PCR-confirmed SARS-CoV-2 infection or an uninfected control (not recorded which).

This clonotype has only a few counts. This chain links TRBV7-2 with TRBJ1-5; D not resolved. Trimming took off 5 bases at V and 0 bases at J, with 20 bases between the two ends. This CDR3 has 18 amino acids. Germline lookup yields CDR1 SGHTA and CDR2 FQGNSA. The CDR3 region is CASSPRLGSLYSNQPQHF. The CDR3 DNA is TGTGCCAGCAGCCCCCGCTTGGGCAGCCTATATAGCAATCAGCCCCAGCATTTT. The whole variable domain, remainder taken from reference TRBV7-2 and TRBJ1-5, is GAGVSQSPSNKVTEKGKDVELRCDPISGHTALYWYRQSLGQGLEFLIYFQGNSAPDKSGLPSDRFSAERTGGSVSTLTIQRTQQEDSAVYLCASSPRLGSLYSNQPQHFGDGTRLSIL.

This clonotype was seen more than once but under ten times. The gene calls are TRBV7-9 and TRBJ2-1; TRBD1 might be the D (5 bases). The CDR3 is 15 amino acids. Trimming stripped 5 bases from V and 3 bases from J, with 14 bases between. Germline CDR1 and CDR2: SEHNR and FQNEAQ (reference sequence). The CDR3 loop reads CASSPKTEYYNEQFF. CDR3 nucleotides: TGTGCCAGCAGCCCCAAGACAGAATACTACAATGAGCAGTTCTTC.

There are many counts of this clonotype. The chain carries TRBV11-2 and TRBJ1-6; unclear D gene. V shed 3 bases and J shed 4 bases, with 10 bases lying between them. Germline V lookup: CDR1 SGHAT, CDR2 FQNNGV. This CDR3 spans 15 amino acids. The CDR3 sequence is CASSFVREYNSPLHF. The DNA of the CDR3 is TGTGCCAGCAGCTTCGTACGGGAGTATAATTCACCCCTCCACTTT.

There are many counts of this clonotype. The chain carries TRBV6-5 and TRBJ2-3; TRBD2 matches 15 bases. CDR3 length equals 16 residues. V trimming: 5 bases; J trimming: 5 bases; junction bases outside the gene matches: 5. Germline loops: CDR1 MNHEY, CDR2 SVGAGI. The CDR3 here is CASSRGGLAGGDTQYF. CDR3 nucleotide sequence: TGTGCCAGCAGTCGGGGGGGACTAGCGGGGGGAGATACGCAGTATTTT.

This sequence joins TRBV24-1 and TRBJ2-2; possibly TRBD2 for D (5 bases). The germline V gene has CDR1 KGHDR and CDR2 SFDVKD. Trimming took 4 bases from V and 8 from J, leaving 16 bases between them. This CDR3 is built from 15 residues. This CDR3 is CATSDPRAARGELFF. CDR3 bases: TGTGCCACCAGTGACCCCAGAGCGGCTCGGGGGGAGCTGTTTTTT.

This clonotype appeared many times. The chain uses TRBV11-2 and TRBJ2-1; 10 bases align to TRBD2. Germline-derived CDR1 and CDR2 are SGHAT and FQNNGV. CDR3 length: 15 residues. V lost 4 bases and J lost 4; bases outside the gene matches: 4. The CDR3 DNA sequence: TGTGCCAGCAGCTCACTGACTAGCGGGTACAATGAGCAGTTCTTC. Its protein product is CASSSLTSGYNEQFF.

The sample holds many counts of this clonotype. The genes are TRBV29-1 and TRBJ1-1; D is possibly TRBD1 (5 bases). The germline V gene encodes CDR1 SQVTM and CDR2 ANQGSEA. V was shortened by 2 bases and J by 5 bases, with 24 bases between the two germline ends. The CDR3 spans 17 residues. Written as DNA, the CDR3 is TGCAGCGTTGAATCGCGGTTTGGGAGACAGCCCTTAACTGAAGCTTTCTTT. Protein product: CSVESRFGRQPLTEAFF.

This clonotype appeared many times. CDR3 in DNA: TGCAGTTCGGCGGGGATACTTGCCACTATCACTGAAGCTTTCTTT. It translates to CSSAGILATITEAFF. V usage is TRBV20-1 and J usage is TRBJ1-1; no firm D call. CDR1 and CDR2 from the germline V gene are DFQATT and SNEGSKA (reference sequence). The CDR3 has 15 amino acids. With 8 bases removed from V and 4 bases from J, the gap between germline ends came to 23 bases.

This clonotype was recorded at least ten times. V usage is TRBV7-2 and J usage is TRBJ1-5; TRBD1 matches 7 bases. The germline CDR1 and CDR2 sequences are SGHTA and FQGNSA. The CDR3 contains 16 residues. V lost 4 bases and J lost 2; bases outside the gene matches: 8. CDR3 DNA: TGTGCCAGCAGCTCCCCGGGCACAGGGGGCAATCAGCCCCAGCATTTT. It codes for CASSSPGTGGNQPQHF.

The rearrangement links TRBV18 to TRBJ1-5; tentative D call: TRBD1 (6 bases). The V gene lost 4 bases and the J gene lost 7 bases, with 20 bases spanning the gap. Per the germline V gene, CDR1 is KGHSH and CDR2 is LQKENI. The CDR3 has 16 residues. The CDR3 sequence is CASSQTRMQGLQPQHF. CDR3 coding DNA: TGTGCCAGCTCACAAACTCGCATGCAGGGGTTACAGCCCCAGCATTTT.

The CDR3 DNA reads TGCAGTGCCCATGACACCCGGACCGAGACAGAGACCCAGTACTTC. As protein: CSAHDTRTETETQYF. V and J are TRBV20-1 and TRBJ2-5; unclear D gene. Trimming shortened V by 6 bases and J by 4 bases, and 21 bases separated the two germline ends. The CDR3 is 15 residues long. CDR1 and CDR2 (germline): DFQATT, SNEGSKA (reference sequence).